This T cell receptor (beta chain) was sequenced for a study of T cell repertoires in cytomegalovirus infection (dated by TCRdb to between 2018 and 2021). Concerning the study at large: Donor HLA type was relevant to the analysis, because carriage of CMV infection together with the matching HLA type was indicated by public TCR beta signatures. On the study overall, not on this receptor specifically: The ex vivo response was dominated by HLA-C-restricted CMV-specific TCR beta clonotypes, which also provided the single most frequent clonotype in two of eight donors. Carriers of CMV infection plus the relevant HLA type were discriminated by the cumulative frequency of public TCR beta family members in the study cohort and in an independent approximately 350-donor cohort.

The CDR3, from cysteine to phenylalanine, totals 15 residues. CDR3 DNA is the only sequence kept; it has 45 bases, read in frame from the first base. The germline V gene sets CDR1 to MNHEY and CDR2 to SVGAGI. Trimmed from V: 5 bases; trimmed from J: 7 bases; junction bases lacking a gene match: 10. TCRdb shows the sequencer as Illumina HiSeq 1500. In-frame beta chains were kept once TCRdb had trimmed the public reads at Q25 with fastp and called clones with MiXCR. Each CDR3 protein gets just one entry, which takes the most common genes and DNA from the rows behind it. The sample table holds 250,000 to 350,000 distinct CDR3 sequences, of which about 25% were seen once. Approximately 15% of the sample goes to the ten largest clones. Points on this clonotype: Its specific antigen is unknown. Base qualities are not provided; no much larger clone lies one nucleotide away.

This chain is built from TRBV6-5 and TRBJ2-2; TRBD1 agrees with 7 junctional bases. Material: PBMCs. The TCR was taken from a human donor in good health (CMV status not recorded). Some clones in this sample may be carry-over from other donors' samples. The nucleotide sequence reads TGTGCCAGCAGTGGTGGGACAGTCATACGCGGGGAGCTGTTTTTT. Translated, this gives CASSGGTVIRGELFF.